This T cell receptor beta chain was documented in a study of CD8 T cells in ankylosing spondylitis (dated by TCRdb to the late 2010s). Context from the whole study: T cell receptor beta repertoires were profiled in healthy donors and ankylosing spondylitis patients so that disease-linked TCR variants could be found. The full study cohort was made up of 20 to 25 ankylosing spondylitis patients and 108 healthy donors. Samples of peripheral blood were taken, and for ankylosing spondylitis patients, synovial fluid was collected as well. Points the paper makes about the study in general: The disease-linked clones were reported as significantly enriched in matched synovial fluid samples from ankylosing spondylitis patients. Some TCR beta motif variants had previously been reported in synovial fluid and blood of reactive arthritis patients, which suggested common disease-initiation mechanisms. In peripheral blood, the disease-linked clones were found at relatively low frequencies and had a CD8+ phenotype. A TCR beta motif made up of fewer than 10 highly homologous amino acid variants appeared to be characteristic of blood from ankylosing spondylitis patients.

Comment on this clonotype: The antigen it recognizes is unknown. Base qualities are not at hand, and no much larger clone is one base apart.

V is shortened by 6 bases, J by 0 bases, and the region joining them spans 5 bases. The CDR1 and CDR2 encoded by the germline V gene are MDHEN and SYDVKM. Taken from cysteine to phenylalanine, the CDR3 has 12 residues. The sequence is cut down to CDR3 DNA, 36 bases in frame from base 1. For sequencing, an Illumina HiSeq 2500 was employed. Quantitative 5'-RACE with molecular barcodes was the method used to prepare the TCR beta libraries. As for the authors' bioinformatics: A new computational method, built on a probabilistic model of VDJ rearrangement, was used to identify disease-linked TCR variants. The raw public reads went through TCRdb reprocessing: fastp at Q25, MiXCR clone calling, in-frame beta chains kept. Each entry merges the rows of one CDR3 protein and shows their most common DNA and genes. These V and J calls originate from TCRdb's pipeline instead of the authors' own analysis. In this sample the table shows about 300,000 distinct CDR3 sequences, around 20% of which occur a single time. In total, the top ten clones hold 3.5% of the sample.

Sequencing was performed on blood, either unsorted or a sorted T cell fraction (not recorded which). This receptor chain uses TRBV28 and TRBJ1-1; the D gene is unclear. The sequence came from a female donor with ankylosing spondylitis or in good health (not recorded which). The sequenced DNA: TGTGCCAGCAGGAGCCTGAACACTGAAGCTTTCTTT. It specifies CASRSLNTEAFF.